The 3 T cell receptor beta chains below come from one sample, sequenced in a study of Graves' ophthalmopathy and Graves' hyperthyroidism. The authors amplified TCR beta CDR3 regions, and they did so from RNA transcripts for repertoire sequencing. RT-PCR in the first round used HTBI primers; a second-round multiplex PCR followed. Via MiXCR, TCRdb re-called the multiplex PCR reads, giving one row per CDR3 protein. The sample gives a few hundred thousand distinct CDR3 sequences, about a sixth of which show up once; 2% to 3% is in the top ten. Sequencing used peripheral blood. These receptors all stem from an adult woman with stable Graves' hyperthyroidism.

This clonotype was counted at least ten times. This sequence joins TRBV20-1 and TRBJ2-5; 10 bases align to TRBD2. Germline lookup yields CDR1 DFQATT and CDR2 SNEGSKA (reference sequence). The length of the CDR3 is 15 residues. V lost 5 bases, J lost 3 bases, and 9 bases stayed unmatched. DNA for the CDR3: TGCAGTGCTCATCCCCCTACTAGCGGGGAAGAGACCCAGTACTTC. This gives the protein CSAHPPTSGEETQYF.

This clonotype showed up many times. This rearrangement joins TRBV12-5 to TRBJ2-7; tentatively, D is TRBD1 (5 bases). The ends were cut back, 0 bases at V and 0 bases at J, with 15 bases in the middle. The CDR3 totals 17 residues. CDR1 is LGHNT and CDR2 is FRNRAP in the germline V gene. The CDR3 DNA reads TGTGCTAGTGGTTTGGTAATGCGGCAGGGATACTCCTACGAGCAGTACTTC. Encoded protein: CASGLVMRQGYSYEQYF.

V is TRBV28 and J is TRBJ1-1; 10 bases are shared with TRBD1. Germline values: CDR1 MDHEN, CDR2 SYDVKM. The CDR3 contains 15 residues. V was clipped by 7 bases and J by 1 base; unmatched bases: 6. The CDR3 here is CASISGTGANTEAFF. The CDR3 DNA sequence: TGTGCCAGCATCTCCGGGACAGGGGCGAACACTGAAGCTTTCTTT.